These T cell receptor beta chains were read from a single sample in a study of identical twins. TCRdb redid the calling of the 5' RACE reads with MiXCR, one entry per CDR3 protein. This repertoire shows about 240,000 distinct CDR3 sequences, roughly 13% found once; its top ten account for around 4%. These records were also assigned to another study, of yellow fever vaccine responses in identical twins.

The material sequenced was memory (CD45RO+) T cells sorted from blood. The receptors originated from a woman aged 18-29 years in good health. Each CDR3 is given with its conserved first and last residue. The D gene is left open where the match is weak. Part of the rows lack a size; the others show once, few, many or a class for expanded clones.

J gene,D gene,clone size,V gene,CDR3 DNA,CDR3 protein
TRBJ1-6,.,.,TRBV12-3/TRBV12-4,TGTGCCAGCAGTTGGACAGCGTCACCCCTCCACTTT,CASSWTASPLHF
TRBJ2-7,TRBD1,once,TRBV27,TGTGCCAGCAGTGGGGGAGAAACAGGGGTGTCCTACGAGCAGTACTTC,CASSGGETGVSYEQYF
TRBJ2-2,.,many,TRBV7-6,TGTGCCAGCAGCTTCAAAGCCACCGGGGAGCTGTTTTTT,CASSFKATGELFF
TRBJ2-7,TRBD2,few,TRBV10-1,TGCGCCAGCAGCGATGGGACTAGCGGGGTCTACGAGCAGTACTTC,CASSDGTSGVYEQYF
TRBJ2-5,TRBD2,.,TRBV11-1,TGTGCCAGCAGTTTCGGACTAGCGGGGGGGCGACGCCAAGAGACCCAGTACTTC,CASSFGLAGGRRQETQYF
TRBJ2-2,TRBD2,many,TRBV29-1,TGCAGCGTTGAAGAAGCGGGAGGCACCGGGGAGCTGTTTTTT,CSVEEAGGTGELFF
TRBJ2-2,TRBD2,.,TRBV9,TGTGCCAGCAGCGAAATAGCGGGGGGAGACACCGGGGAGCTGTTTTTT,CASSEIAGGDTGELFF
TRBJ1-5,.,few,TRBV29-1,TGCAGCGTTGGACCCGTTTGGCCCCAGCATTTT,CSVGPVWPQHF
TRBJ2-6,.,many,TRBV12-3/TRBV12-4,TGTGCCAGCAGGCTCGACAGCTCTGGGGCCAACGTCCTGACTTTC,CASRLDSSGANVLTF
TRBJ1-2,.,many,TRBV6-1,TGTGCCAGCAGTGATAACAGGCCCTATGGCTACACCTTC,CASSDNRPYGYTF
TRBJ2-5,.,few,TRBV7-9,TGTGCCAGCAGCTTACCAGCTAGGGAGACCCAGTACTTC,CASSLPARETQYF
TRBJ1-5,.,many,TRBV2,TGTGCCAGCGGCGGGACGGGCAATCAGCCCCAGCATTTT,CASGGTGNQPQHF
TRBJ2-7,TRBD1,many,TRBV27,TGTGCCAGCAGTCCGGGACAGTCCTACGAGCAGTACTTC,CASSPGQSYEQYF
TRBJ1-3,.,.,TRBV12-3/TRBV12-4,TGTGCCAGCAGTTTTGGCGCCTCAGCCTCTGGAAACACCATATATTTT,CASSFGASASGNTIYF
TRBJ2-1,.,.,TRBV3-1,TGTGCCAGCAGCCAAGTAAGGCCCAATGAGCAGTTCTTC,CASSQVRPNEQFF
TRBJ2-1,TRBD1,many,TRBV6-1,TGTGCCAGCGGCTTTACCGGGACAGGGTTCGTTGAGCAGTTCTTC,CASGFTGTGFVEQFF
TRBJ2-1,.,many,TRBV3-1,TGTGCCAGCAGCCAAAACGCGGATGAGCAGTTCTTC,CASSQNADEQFF
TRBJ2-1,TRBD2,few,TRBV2,TGTGCCAGCAGGGAAATGGGGGGGGGCAATGAGCAGTTCTTC,CASREMGGGNEQFF